This TCR beta chain was captured by sequencing in a study of technical replicates of blood from several donors. The CDR3 runs 16 residues. Germline V lookup: CDR1 SEHNR, CDR2 FQNEAQ (reference sequence). J lost 0 bases, V lost 1 base, and 2 bases had no gene match. Some clones are missing from TCRdb's copy, which holds only in-frame ones; the method was immunoSEQ multiplex PCR. The sample lists 11,000 to 15,000 clones, 70% to 90% occurring once. The chain couples TRBV7-9 to TRBJ2-7; 11 bases agree with TRBD2. The source of this sequence is a human donor in good health. Sequenced material: PBMCs. CDR3 amino acids: CASSLGLAGSSYEQYF. CDR3 DNA sequence: TGTGCCAGCAGCTTAGGACTAGCGGGGAGCTCCTACGAGCAGTACTTC.